This T cell receptor beta chain is drawn from a study of cytomegalovirus exposure and HLA in healthy donors. Study as a whole: Previous work identified roughly 120 million unique TCR beta sequences from 150 million to 200 million T cells. Of the donors genotyped, several hundred in all, 75% to 90% fell in the Caucasian-associated ancestry cluster.

General study results and limits: In vitro testing confirmed a few CMV-associated chains as specific for CMV antigens. Generally TCR sequences proved uncommon, though certain public TCRs appeared in numerous donors.

To note about this clone: Its specificity is unknown.

Researchers ran the PCR with 60 Vbeta and 13 Jbeta primers. Clones were sequenced by immunoSEQ multiplex PCR, and TCRdb holds only the in-frame ones, with some missing. This table has more than 150,000 clones, about 80% appearing once. Sequencing input: PBMCs. The TCR was taken from a man between 45 and 60 years old in good health and CMV-seropositive.

The CDR3 bases are TGCGCCAGCAGCGGCAGGGGTGCGAGCTCCTACAATGAGCAGTTCTTC. Protein sequence: CASSGRGASSYNEQFF. V usage is TRBV5-1 and J usage is TRBJ2-1, with D tentatively TRBD1 (6 bases). Germline-derived CDR1 and CDR2 are SGHRS and YFSETQ. Trimming cost V 4 bases and J 0 bases, with 14 bases left between them. The CDR3 consists of 16 residues.